The next 27 T cell receptor beta chains were all read from a single sample in a study of T cells in Graves' hyperthyroidism and ophthalmopathy. TCR beta CDR3 region amplification was performed from RNA transcripts. The study used the HTBI primer set for a first-round RT-PCR of the TCR CDR3. TCRdb reprocessed the multiplex PCR reads via MiXCR and lists one record per CDR3 protein. The repertoire holds some 500,000 distinct CDR3 sequences, with roughly an eighth as singletons. Sequences were obtained from blood. The receptors originated from a woman aged 18-29 years with Graves' hyperthyroidism.

This clonotype was found many times. The chain recombines TRBV4-1 with TRBJ2-7; no clear D. The CDR3 contains 14 residues. Germline V gene sequence: CDR1 MGHRA, CDR2 YSYEKL. Trimming stripped 4 bases from V and 2 bases from J, with 12 bases between. CDR3: CASSLELRPYEQYF. The CDR3 DNA sequence: TGCGCCAGCAGCCTCGAGCTGCGGCCCTACGAGCAGTACTTC.

This clonotype was counted at least ten times. This chain uses TRBV18 with TRBJ1-5; no clear D gene. Germline V gene data show CDR1 as KGHSH and CDR2 as LQKENI. CDR3 size: 15 residues. Trimming cost V 1 base and J 2 bases, with 9 bases left between them. In DNA, the CDR3 is TGTGCCAGCTCACCACGGGTGGACGGCAATCAGCCCCAGCATTTT. Translating gives CASSPRVDGNQPQHF.

This clonotype was observed a handful of times. V usage is TRBV6-1 and J usage is TRBJ1-1; unclear D gene. Trimming left V 5 bases short and J 8 bases short, with 15 bases between. Germline CDR1 is MNHNS and CDR2 is SASEGT. The CDR3 length is 13 residues. The CDR3 protein is CASSPSPGSEAFF. The CDR3 coding sequence is TGTGCCAGCAGTCCCTCCCCGGGGAGCGAAGCTTTCTTT.

This clonotype was observed many times. V gene TRBV6-1 combines with J gene TRBJ2-1; D might be TRBD1 or TRBD2, each matching 5 bases. This CDR3 spans 15 amino acids. V was clipped by 6 bases and J by 3 bases, with 15 bases between them. CDR1 and CDR2 (germline): MNHNS, SASEGT. The CDR3 loop is CASSGVGVVYNEQFF. In nucleotides, the CDR3 is TGTGCCAGCAGCGGGGTAGGGGTTGTCTACAATGAGCAGTTCTTC.

At least ten counts were recorded for this clonotype. The genes are TRBV9 and TRBJ2-1, with 7 nucleotides matching TRBD2. The germline V gene encodes CDR1 SGDLS and CDR2 YYNGEE. This CDR3 comprises 13 residues. Germline trimming cut 0 bases from V and 8 bases from J; bases unmatched to any gene: 2. The CDR3 bases are TGTGCCAGCAGCGTAGGGGGGGGAGATGAGCAGTTCTTC. This sequence encodes CASSVGGGDEQFF.

This rearrangement joins TRBV7-6 to TRBJ2-1; 10 positions match TRBD2. The CDR3 runs 16 residues. In germline, CDR1 is SGHVS, CDR2 FNYEAQ. Trimming removed 5 bases from V and 4 bases from J; junction bases left unmatched: 8. The CDR3 DNA reads TGTGCCAGCAGCCGATTAACTAGCGGGGATTACAATGAGCAGTTCTTC. This translates into CASSRLTSGDYNEQFF.

The gene calls are TRBV7-6 and TRBJ2-2, with 12 bases identical to TRBD2. J gave up 0 bases and V 5 bases, and 4 bases lay outside the gene matches. The CDR3 loop spans 17 amino acids. The germline CDR1 and CDR2 sequences are SGHVS and FNYEAQ. The CDR3 spells CASSPGLAGTNTGELFF. CDR3 sequence (DNA): TGTGCCAGCAGCCCCGGACTAGCGGGGACGAACACCGGGGAGCTGTTTTTT.

V is TRBV5-1 and J is TRBJ1-4; a possible D gene is TRBD1 (6 bases). From germline, CDR1 is SGHRS and CDR2 YFSETQ. The CDR3 has 20 amino acids. The ends were cut back, 0 bases at V and 7 bases at J, with 28 bases in the middle. CDR3 protein: CASSLGGPGTPKPKGEKLFF. CDR3 DNA sequence: TGCGCCAGCAGCTTGGGGGGGCCCGGGACTCCGAAACCGAAGGGTGAAAAACTGTTTTTT.

This clonotype was counted at least ten times. V and J are TRBV9 and TRBJ2-3; D perhaps matches TRBD2 (5 bases). V gave up 0 bases and J gave up 0 bases, with 5 bases separating them. The CDR3 is made up of 14 amino acids. Germline CDR1 reads SGDLS; CDR2 reads YYNGEE. This chain's CDR3 is CASSVGGSTDTQYF. The CDR3 DNA is TGTGCCAGCAGCGTAGGCGGGAGCACAGATACGCAGTATTTT.

This clonotype has a handful of counts. The gene calls are TRBV6-4 and TRBJ2-5; 10 bases are shared with TRBD2. J gave up 3 bases and V 6 bases, and 7 bases lay outside the gene matches. This CDR3 spans 15 amino acids. Germline assignment: CDR1 MRHNA and CDR2 SNTAGT. CDR3 amino acids: CASSSQAGGEETQYF. DNA of the CDR3: TGTGCCAGCAGCAGTCAAGCGGGAGGGGAAGAGACCCAGTACTTC.

This clonotype appeared many times. The genes are TRBV2 and TRBJ2-5; TRBD1 matches at 8 bases. The CDR3 contains 13 residues. The germline V gene encodes CDR1 SNHLY and CDR2 FYNNEI. With V trimmed by 8 bases and J by 5 bases, 7 bases remained unmatched. CDR3 sequence: CASRQGSAETQYF. Here the CDR3 DNA reads TGTGCCAGCCGACAGGGGAGCGCGGAGACCCAGTACTTC.

This clonotype was found many times. The chain combines TRBV6-2 or TRBV6-3 with TRBJ1-1; TRBD1 matches 7 bases. Trimming took 2 bases from V and 1 from J; bases not matched to a gene: 16. The CDR3 is 19 amino acids. Per germline, CDR1 MNHEY and CDR2 SVGEGT. DNA of the CDR3: TGTGCCAGCAGTTACCAACCACAGGGGAGGTACCTATCGAACACTGAAGCTTTCTTT. It specifies CASSYQPQGRYLSNTEAFF.

Ten or more counts support this clonotype. The V gene is TRBV27, the J gene TRBJ1-2; D not resolved. Germline lookup yields CDR1 MNHEY and CDR2 SMNVEV (reference sequence). Trimming left V 3 bases short and J 3 bases short, with 11 bases between. The CDR3 loop spans 14 amino acids. CDR3 sequence: CASSFSPIYYGYTF. The CDR3, as DNA: TGTGCCAGCAGTTTTTCGCCAATCTACTATGGCTACACCTTC.

This clonotype was recorded many times. V is TRBV14 and J is TRBJ1-1, with D tentatively TRBD1 (6 bases). CDR1 is SGHDN and CDR2 is FVKESK in the germline V gene. With 0 bases removed from V and 5 bases from J, the gap between germline ends came to 19 bases. This CDR3 has 17 residues. The DNA of the CDR3 is TGTGCCAGCAGCCAAGATCCGGAGTGGAACAGGGCGACTGAAGCTTTCTTT. It is translated as CASSQDPEWNRATEAFF.

This clonotype was counted a few times. The chain has TRBV14 and TRBJ2-3; 8 nucleotides line up with TRBD2. The CDR3 covers 18 residues. Germline CDR1 and CDR2: SGHDN and FVKESK. The trim removed 2 bases at V and 5 bases at J, leaving 15 bases unmatched. This CDR3 is CASSQLLGLAGGGDTQYF. Written as DNA, the CDR3 is TGTGCCAGCAGCCAACTTCTGGGGCTAGCGGGTGGAGGAGATACGCAGTATTTT.

The CDR3: CSARKAGSDEQYV. DNA for the CDR3: TGCAGTGCGAGGAAGGCAGGATCGGACGAGCAGTACGTC. The chain joins TRBV20-1 to TRBJ2-7; D unclear. V was pared by 6 bases and J by 5 bases, with 17 bases between. This CDR3 is 13 amino acids long. Germline CDR1 DFQATT, CDR2 SNEGSKA (reference sequence).

In this sample, this clonotype turned up many times. The CDR3 loop is CASSQVRERDRTYNEQFF. The DNA for the CDR3 is TGTGCCAGCAGCCAAGTAAGGGAGCGGGATAGGACCTACAATGAGCAGTTCTTC. This chain uses TRBV14 with TRBJ2-1; 7 bases are a match to TRBD2. The germline V gene has CDR1 SGHDN and CDR2 FVKESK. The J segment lost 2 bases and the V segment lost 1 base, leaving 11 bases of the junction unmatched. This CDR3 has 18 residues. Based on the CDR3 plus reference TRBV14 and TRBJ2-1, the full variable domain is EAGVTQFPSHSVIEKGQTVTLRCDPISGHDNLYWYRRVMGKEIKFLLHFVKESKQDESGMPNNRFLAERTGGTYSTLKVQPAELEDSGVYFCASSQVRERDRTYNEQFFGPGTRLTVL.

This clonotype was observed at least ten times. The chain is built from TRBV27 and TRBJ2-5; possible D gene TRBD2, 5 bases. This CDR3 region has 15 residues. Trimming removed 3 bases from V and 1 base from J, with 12 bases in between. CDR1 is MNHEY, CDR2 SMNVEV, per germline (reference sequence). The chain's CDR3 is CASSFSLAAQETQYF. The DNA of the CDR3 is TGTGCCAGCAGTTTCAGCCTAGCAGCCCAAGAGACCCAGTACTTC.

This clonotype has ten or more counts. The chain employs TRBV7-9 and TRBJ2-3; D remains unclear. This CDR3 has 18 amino acids. Per the germline V gene, CDR1 is SEHNR and CDR2 is FQNEAQ (reference sequence). V dropped 1 base and J dropped 2 bases, with 19 bases sitting between them. The CDR3 sequence is CASSLGIPVAGVTDTQYF. CDR3 nucleotide sequence: TGTGCCAGCAGCTTAGGGATTCCGGTGGCAGGCGTCACAGATACGCAGTATTTT.

This clonotype was counted ten times or more. The chain employs TRBV12-3 or TRBV12-4 and TRBJ1-3, with a possible D match to TRBD1 (5 bases). The V gene lost 6 bases and the J gene lost 9 bases, with 21 bases spanning the gap. CDR3 size: 15 residues. The CDR3 loop is CASSTHGRPGGTIYF. The CDR3 DNA reads as TGTGCCAGCAGCACCCATGGGCGACCCGGGGGCACCATATATTTT.

This clonotype was seen ten or more times. This sequence joins TRBV11-2 and TRBJ1-1; 9 bases are shared with TRBD1. Germline V gene lookup returns CDR1 SGHAT and CDR2 FQNNGV. With V trimmed by 4 bases and J by 6 bases, 9 bases remained unmatched. This CDR3 contains 15 residues. CDR3 coding DNA: TGTGCCAGCAGCTGGGAGACAGGGGGTAAAGCTGAAGCTTTCTTT. As protein: CASSWETGGKAEAFF. The whole variable domain, remainder taken from reference TRBV11-2 and TRBJ1-1, is EAGVAQSPRYKIIEKRQSVAFWCNPISGHATLYWYQQILGQGPKLLIQFQNNGVVDDSQLPKDRFSAERLKGVDSTLKIQPAKLEDSAVYLCASSWETGGKAEAFFGQGTRLTVV.

This clonotype came up many times. The chain joins TRBV19 to TRBJ2-5; 7 positions match TRBD2. The germline CDR1 and CDR2 sequences are LNHDA and SQIVND (reference sequence). The CDR3 totals 15 residues. After removal of 7 bases from V and 1 base from J, the junction contained 9 bases not matched to a gene. Here the CDR3 reads CASTRRLAVQETQYF. The CDR3, as DNA: TGTGCCAGTACCCGTCGGCTAGCGGTCCAAGAGACCCAGTACTTC.

This clonotype occurred a few times. As DNA, the CDR3 is TGTGCCAGCAGTCCCGGAGCGGGGTTTACCACTGAAGCTTTCTTT. Translated, it gives CASSPGAGFTTEAFF. The chain employs TRBV9 and TRBJ1-1; D is ambiguous. The CDR3 totals 15 residues. V lost 5 bases, J lost 4 bases, and 18 bases lay in between. Germline CDR1 is SGDLS and CDR2 is YYNGEE.

Here the CDR3 DNA reads TGTGCCAGCAGTTCTATAGCGGGAGGGGAGACCCAGTACTTC. It is translated as CASSSIAGGETQYF. The chain has TRBV12-3 or TRBV12-4 and TRBJ2-5; TRBD2 agrees at 11 bases. Trimming took 4 bases from V and 5 from J; bases not matched to a gene: 3. The CDR3 sequence is 14 residues long.

In its sample, this clonotype was seen once. The chain carries TRBV28 and TRBJ2-1; a possible D gene is TRBD2 (6 bases). In germline, CDR1 is MDHEN, CDR2 SYDVKM. The CDR3 has 15 amino acids. V lost 6 bases to trimming and J lost 5 bases, with 17 bases between them. The chain's CDR3 is CASSVAGFGDNEQFF. In DNA, the CDR3 is TGTGCCAGCAGCGTCGCGGGATTCGGGGACAATGAGCAGTTCTTC. Complete variable domain (other parts from reference TRBV28 and TRBJ2-1): DVKVTQSSRYLVKRTGEKVFLECVQDMDHENMFWYRQDPGLGLRLIYFSYDVKMKEKGDIPEGYSVSREKKERFSLILESASTNQTSMYLCASSVAGFGDNEQFFGPGTRLTVL.

Many counts were recorded for this clonotype. The rearrangement joins TRBV7-8 to TRBJ1-2, with D possibly being TRBD1 (5 bases). The CDR3 sequence is 14 residues long. The germline gives CDR1 SGHVS, CDR2 FQNEAQ. The V end was cut by 3 bases, the J end by 3 bases, with 11 bases between. The chain's CDR3 is CASSFARADYGYTF. The CDR3 DNA is TGTGCCAGCAGCTTTGCCAGGGCTGACTATGGCTACACCTTC.

The CDR3 protein is CSAAPGIGRGEKLFF. CDR3 DNA sequence: TGCAGTGCTGCCCCCGGTATAGGGCGGGGGGAAAAACTGTTTTTT. The V gene is TRBV20-1, the J gene TRBJ1-4; a weak D match, TRBD1 (5 bases). Trimming stripped 5 bases from V and 8 bases from J, with 21 bases between. The CDR3 sequence is 15 residues long. The germline V gene has CDR1 DFQATT and CDR2 SNEGSKA (reference sequence).